This T cell receptor beta chain stems from a study of shared clonotypes between healthy human individuals. Study results and limitations: What rarefaction showed was incomplete sorted-subset sequencing despite large depth. Larger estimated richness was generally recorded for naive subsets relative to memory subsets. A limitation of the genetic and exposure-history diversity represented arose from few donors.

Naive CD8 isolation took CD45RO-negative cells positively selected for CCR7 and excluded terminally differentiated effector memory CD45RA+ cells. Concerning this clone: Its antigen is not known.

Sorted-subset replicate PCR reactions contained about 200 ng DNA, corresponding to some 30,000 T cell genomes. TCRdb's copy holds only in-frame clones and misses some; the assay was immunoSEQ multiplex PCR. The sample records roughly 2,000,000 clones, roughly 94% being singletons. The CDR3 spans 15 residues. The V and J ends lost 2 bases and 5 bases respectively, with 14 bases between them. Germline V gives CDR1 WSHSY, CDR2 SAAADI. Sequenced sample: naive CD8+ T cells sorted from blood. This chain uses TRBV10-2 with TRBJ2-3, with D perhaps matching TRBD1 (6 bases). This TCR was recovered from a man aged 18 to 30 in good health. The CDR3 DNA reads TGCGCCAGCAGTGAGATTGGTAGCAGGGGAGATACGCAGTATTTT. It yields the protein CASSEIGSRGDTQYF.